The 2 T cell receptor beta chains reported below all come from one sample, sequenced in a study of OX40 agonist ivuxolimab in advanced cancers. Repertoires were generated with immunoSEQ multiplex PCR, while TCRdb's copy carries only in-frame clones and drops some. The sample contains 50,000 to 85,000 clones, 85% of which appear only once. This sample comprised CD4+ or CD8+ T cells sorted from blood, obtained in a trial of the OX40 agonist ivuxolimab. The source of these receptors is an adult with an advanced solid tumor such as melanoma, head and neck, liver or kidney cancer.

This chain joins TRBV4-1 and TRBJ2-6, with D maybe TRBD1 (5 bases). Germline CDR1 MGHRA, CDR2 YSYEKL. This CDR3 is built from 18 residues. V was shortened by 2 bases and J by 1 base, with 15 bases between the two germline ends. The CDR3 nucleotides read TGCGCCAGCAGCCAAAGAACAGGTGGCTGGTCTGGGGCCAACGTCCTGACTTTC. Amino acids: CASSQRTGGWSGANVLTF.

The J gene is TRBJ2-2, the V gene TRBV5-5, with no clear D. Per the germline V gene, CDR1 is SGHKS and CDR2 is YYEKEE (reference sequence). V lost 1 base and J 5 bases, leaving 9 bases between the germline ends. The CDR3 length is 14 residues. The CDR3 DNA reads as TGTGCCAGCAGCTTGAGTTTAGGGACCGGGGAGCTGTTTTTT. Translated, it gives CASSLSLGTGELFF. The complete variable domain, with remaining parts taken from reference TRBV5-5 and TRBJ2-2, reads DAGVTQSPTHLIKTRGQQVTLRCSPISGHKSVSWYQQVLGQGPQFIFQYYEKEERGRGNFPDRFSARQFPNYSSELNVNALLLGDSALYLCASSLSLGTGELFFGEGSRLTVL.